The 7 T cell receptor beta chains presented below share a single source sample, sequenced in a study of cytomegalovirus exposure and HLA in healthy donors. The study ran its PCR with 60 Vbeta and 13 Jbeta primers. Measured with immunoSEQ multiplex PCR; TCRdb has only the in-frame clones, and not every one. The sample holds about 120,000 clones, 81% seen once. Sequencing was done on a sample of PBMCs. The receptors come from a woman in her thirties or forties in good health and CMV-seronegative.

The chain joins TRBV14 to TRBJ1-2; 9 bases agree with TRBD1. After removal of 3 bases from V and 0 bases from J, the junction contained 2 bases not matched to a gene. The CDR3 covers 15 residues. Germline CDR1 is SGHDN and CDR2 is FVKESK. Written as DNA, the CDR3 is TGTGCCAGCAGCCAGACAGGGGGTGCTAACTATGGCTACACCTTC. Translation gives CASSQTGGANYGYTF. Using reference TRBV14 and TRBJ1-2 for the parts outside the CDR3, the full variable domain is EAGVTQFPSHSVIEKGQTVTLRCDPISGHDNLYWYRRVMGKEIKFLLHFVKESKQDESGMPNNRFLAERTGGTYSTLKVQPAELEDSGVYFCASSQTGGANYGYTFGSGTRLTVV.

This clone came up a few times. The V gene is TRBV5-4, the J gene TRBJ1-3; no clear D gene. Germline assignment: CDR1 SGHNT and CDR2 YYREEE (reference sequence). This CDR3 is 14 amino acids long. The V end was cut by 2 bases, the J end by 3 bases, with 9 bases between. The CDR3 DNA reads as TGTGCCAGCAGCTTTGCAGGAGGTGGAAACACCATATATTTT. Protein product: CASSFAGGGNTIYF.

The J gene is TRBJ1-1, the V gene TRBV18, with a possible D match to TRBD1 (6 bases). V was pared by 1 base and J by 3 bases, with 15 bases between. Germline CDR1 KGHSH, CDR2 LQKENI. There are 16 residues in the CDR3. CDR3 region: CASSPHPPGEYTEAFF. DNA for the CDR3: TGTGCCAGCTCACCACATCCTCCAGGGGAATACACTGAAGCTTTCTTT.

Here the CDR3 reads CASSLATGTNEKLFF. DNA for the CDR3: TGTGCCAGCTCACTTGCGACAGGAACTAATGAAAAACTGTTTTTT. The chain joins TRBV18 to TRBJ1-4; a possible D gene is TRBD1 (6 bases). The germline V gene encodes CDR1 KGHSH and CDR2 LQKENI. V dropped 4 bases and J dropped 1 base, with 10 bases sitting between them. The CDR3 is 15 residues long. The full variable domain, completed using reference TRBV18 and TRBJ1-4, is NAGVMQNPRHLVRRRGQEARLRCSPMKGHSHVYWYRQLPEEGLKFMVYLQKENIIDESGMPKERFSAEFPKEGPSILRIQQVVRGDSAAYFCASSLATGTNEKLFFGSGTQLSVL.

CDR3 region: CASSIVRDRARGAFF. The CDR3 DNA reads as TGTGCCAGTAGTATAGTAAGAGACAGGGCGCGTGGAGCTTTCTTT. The chain uses TRBV19 and TRBJ1-1; TRBD1 matches 7 bases. The germline V gene has CDR1 LNHDA and CDR2 SQIVND (reference sequence). The V gene end was trimmed by 1 base and the J gene end by 10 bases; junction bases not matched to a gene: 12. The CDR3 totals 15 residues.

The chain recombines TRBV5-1 with TRBJ2-3; 8 nucleotides agree with TRBD2. Losses at the gene ends were 1 base for V and 2 bases for J; bases not matched to a gene: 3. Germline lookup yields CDR1 SGHRS and CDR2 YFSETQ. This CDR3 is 15 amino acids long. The chain's CDR3 is CASSLTSGDTDTQYF. The CDR3 bases are TGCGCCAGCAGCTTGACTAGCGGAGACACAGATACGCAGTATTTT.

The chain uses TRBV30 and TRBJ1-6, with 7 bases fitting TRBD1. Germline CDR1 reads GTSNPN; CDR2 reads SVGIG (reference sequence). The J segment lost 6 bases and the V segment lost 3 bases, leaving 2 bases of the junction unmatched. The CDR3 has 13 residues. Here the CDR3 reads CAWRHRGNSPLHF. CDR3 bases: TGTGCCTGGAGACACAGGGGTAATTCACCCCTCCACTTT.